The T cell receptor (beta chain) described here comes from a study of beta chain features in type 1 diabetes. Per the germline V gene, CDR1 is SGHNT and CDR2 is YYREEE (reference sequence). With V trimmed by 0 bases and J by 4 bases, 6 bases remained unmatched. The CDR3 length is 16 residues. The study reverse transcribed the entire isolated RNA, so it sequenced expressed TCRB transcripts. This table comes from immunoSEQ multiplex PCR, and its TCRdb copy is limited to in-frame clones, with some not included. The top ten clones hold under 0.02% of a sample with under 450,000 clones, about 15% of them seen once.

Input material: naive CD4+ T cells from blood. The genes are TRBV5-4 and TRBJ2-2; 7 nucleotides agree with TRBD1. This TCR was recovered from a woman between 18 and 29 years old in good health. The CDR3, as DNA: TGTGCCAGCAGCTTGGCCCTACAGGGGTTCACCGGGGAGCTGTTTTTT. Protein product: CASSLALQGFTGELFF.